This TCR beta chain was retrieved from a study of neoadjuvant nivolumab and ipilimumab in lung cancer. General study points: Blood richness before therapy tracked richness in tumors resected after neoadjuvant therapy. Compared with tumor-adjacent uninvolved lung, resected tumors showed greater richness and clonality. From pretherapy to surgery, tumor richness and clonality rose with dual therapy.

On this clone itself: No antigen is known for it.

Assay: immunoSEQ multiplex PCR; the TCRdb copy retains only in-frame clones and omits some. Of approximately 29,000 clones in the sample, 75% to 85% were seen once. The V gene's germline CDR1 is KGHSH and CDR2 LQKENI. This CDR3 spans 16 amino acids. V lost 0 bases and J lost 3, with 11 bases in between. The sequencing here drew on tumor tissue, taken after neoadjuvant nivolumab, alone or with ipilimumab, at or shortly before surgery. This clonotype originated in an adult with non-small cell lung cancer. The chain uses TRBV18 and TRBJ2-2; D is undetermined. As DNA, the CDR3 is TGTGCCAGCTCACCACCGTTGGGCGTGGACACCGGGGAGCTGTTTTTT. It is translated as CASSPPLGVDTGELFF.